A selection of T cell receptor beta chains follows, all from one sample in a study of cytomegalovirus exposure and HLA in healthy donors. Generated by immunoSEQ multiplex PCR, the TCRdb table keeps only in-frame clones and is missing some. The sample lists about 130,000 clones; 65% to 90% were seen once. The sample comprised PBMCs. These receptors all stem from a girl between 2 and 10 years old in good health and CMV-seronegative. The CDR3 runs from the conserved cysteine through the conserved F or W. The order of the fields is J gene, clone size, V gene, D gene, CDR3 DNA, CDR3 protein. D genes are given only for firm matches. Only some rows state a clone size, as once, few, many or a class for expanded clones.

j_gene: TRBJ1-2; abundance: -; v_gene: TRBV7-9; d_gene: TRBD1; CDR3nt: TGTGCCAGCAGTCTCGGACAGGTTGAGAATGGCTACACCTTC; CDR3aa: CASSLGQVENGYTF
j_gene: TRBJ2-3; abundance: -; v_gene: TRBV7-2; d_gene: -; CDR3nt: TGTGCCAGCAGCTTAGCGCGCGGAGATACGCAGTATTTT; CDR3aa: CASSLARGDTQYF
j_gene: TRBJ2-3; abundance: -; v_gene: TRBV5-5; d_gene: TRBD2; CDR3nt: TGTGCCAGCAGCTCCGGGGGGGCTTTAGATACGCAGTATTTT; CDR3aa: CASSSGGALDTQYF
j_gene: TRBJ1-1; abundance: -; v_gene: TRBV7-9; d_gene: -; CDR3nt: TGTGCCAGCAGCTCCGGGACACCAAATGAAGCTTTCTTT; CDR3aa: CASSSGTPNEAFF
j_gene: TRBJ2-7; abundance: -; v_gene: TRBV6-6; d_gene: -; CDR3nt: TGTGCCAGCAGCGACAGCGCCTACGAGCAGTACTTC; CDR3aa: CASSDSAYEQYF
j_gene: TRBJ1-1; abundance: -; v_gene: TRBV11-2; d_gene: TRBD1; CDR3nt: TGTGCCAGCAGCTCCAGGACAGGGCGGGGTGGCACTGAAGCTTTCTTT; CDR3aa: CASSSRTGRGGTEAFF
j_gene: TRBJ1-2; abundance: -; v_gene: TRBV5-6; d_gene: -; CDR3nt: TGTGCCAGCAGCTTGGGGTCAGGCGGCTACACCTTC; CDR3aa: CASSLGSGGYTF
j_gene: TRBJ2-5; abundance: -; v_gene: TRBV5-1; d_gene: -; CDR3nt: TGCGCCAGCAACGAATTTAGCGGCCAAGAGACCCAGTACTTC; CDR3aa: CASNEFSGQETQYF
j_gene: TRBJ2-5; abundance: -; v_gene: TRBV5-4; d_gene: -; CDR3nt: TGTGCCAGCAGCTTGGCCTTTGAGACCCAGTACTTC; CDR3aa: CASSLAFETQYF
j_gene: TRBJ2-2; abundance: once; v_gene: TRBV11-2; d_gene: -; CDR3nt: TGTGCCAGCAGTCGAAGGGACACGAACACCGGGGAGCTGTTTTTT; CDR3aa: CASSRRDTNTGELFF
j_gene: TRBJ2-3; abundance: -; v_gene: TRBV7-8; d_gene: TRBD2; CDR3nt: TGTGCCAGCAGCTTACGCCAGGGACTAGCGGGAGGGTTAACAGATACGCAGTATTTT; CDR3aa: CASSLRQGLAGGLTDTQYF
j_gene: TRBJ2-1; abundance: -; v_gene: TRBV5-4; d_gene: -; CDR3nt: TGTGCCAGCAGCCCGGCGACGGGGTCGTCCTACAATGAGCAGTTCTTC; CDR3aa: CASSPATGSSYNEQFF
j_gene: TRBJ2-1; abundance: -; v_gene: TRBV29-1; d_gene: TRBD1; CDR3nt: TGCAGCGTTCGGGATCCCGGGACAGGGGGGATCGGTGAGCAGTTCTTC; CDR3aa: CSVRDPGTGGIGEQFF
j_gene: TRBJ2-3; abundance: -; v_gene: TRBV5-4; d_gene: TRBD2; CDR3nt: TGTGCCAGCAGCTTGATGGCGGGGGGCACAGATACGCAGTATTTT; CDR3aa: CASSLMAGGTDTQYF
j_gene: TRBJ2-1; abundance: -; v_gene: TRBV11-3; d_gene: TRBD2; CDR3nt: TGTGCCAGCAGCAACATAGGCGGAGCGGGAGTGGGCAATGAGCAGTTCTTC; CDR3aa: CASSNIGGAGVGNEQFF
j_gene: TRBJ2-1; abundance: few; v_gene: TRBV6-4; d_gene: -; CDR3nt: TGTGCCAGCAGTGACTCGACGGGAGAAGGGGATGAGCAGTTCTTC; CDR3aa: CASSDSTGEGDEQFF
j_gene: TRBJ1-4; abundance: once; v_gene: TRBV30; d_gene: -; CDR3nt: TGTGCCTGGAGTGTAGGGAGGGAAAAACTGTTTTTT; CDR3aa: CAWSVGREKLFF
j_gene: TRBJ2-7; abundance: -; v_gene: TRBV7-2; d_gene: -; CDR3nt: TGTGCCAGCACCCAGTCCGGGTCGGGGCAGTACTTC; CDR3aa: CASTQSGSGQYF
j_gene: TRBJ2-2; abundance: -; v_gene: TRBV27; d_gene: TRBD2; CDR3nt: TGTGCCAGCAGTTTGGGGGGGAGGGCCACCGGGGAGCTGTTTTTT; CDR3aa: CASSLGGRATGELFF
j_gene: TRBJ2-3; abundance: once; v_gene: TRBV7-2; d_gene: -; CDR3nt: TGTGCCAGCAGCTCTCGCGGGAAAGCTAGCACAGATACGCAGTATTTT; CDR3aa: CASSSRGKASTDTQYF
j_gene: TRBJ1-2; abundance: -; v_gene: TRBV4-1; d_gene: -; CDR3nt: TGCGCCAGCAGCCAAGAGTCTGTGAGGGCGTATGGCTACACCTTC; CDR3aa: CASSQESVRAYGYTF
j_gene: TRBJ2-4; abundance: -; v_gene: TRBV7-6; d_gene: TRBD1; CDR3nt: TGTGCCAGCAGCTTAGACCGGACAGGTCCCAAAAACATTCAGTACTTC; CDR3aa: CASSLDRTGPKNIQYF
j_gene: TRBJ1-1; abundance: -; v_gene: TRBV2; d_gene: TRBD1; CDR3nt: TGTGCCAGCAGGCCAGACAGGGGCCACAACACTGAAGCTTTCTTT; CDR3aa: CASRPDRGHNTEAFF
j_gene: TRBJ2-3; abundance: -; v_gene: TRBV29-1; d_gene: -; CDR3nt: TGCAGCGTTGACAGGCAGGGAGATACGCAGTATTTT; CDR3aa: CSVDRQGDTQYF
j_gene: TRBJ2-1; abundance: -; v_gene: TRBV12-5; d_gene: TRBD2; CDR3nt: TGTGCTAGTAAGGAGCGGGGGGGCCCTGATGAGCAGTTCTTC; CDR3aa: CASKERGGPDEQFF
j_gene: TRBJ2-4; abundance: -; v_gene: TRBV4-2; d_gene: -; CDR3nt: TGTGCCAGCAGCCAAAAGAGTGAGGTCCTCATAGCCAAAAACATTCAGTACTTC; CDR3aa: CASSQKSEVLIAKNIQYF
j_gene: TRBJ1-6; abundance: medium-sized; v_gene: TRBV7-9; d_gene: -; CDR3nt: TGTGCCAGCAGTTTAGGGGGGCAGCCTTCACCCCTCCACTTT; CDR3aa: CASSLGGQPSPLHF
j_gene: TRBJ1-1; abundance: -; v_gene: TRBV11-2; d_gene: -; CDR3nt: TGTGCCAGCAGCTTAGGTACGGACACTGAAGCTTTCTTT; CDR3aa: CASSLGTDTEAFF
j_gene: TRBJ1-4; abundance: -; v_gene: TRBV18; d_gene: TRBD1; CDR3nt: TGTGCCAGCTCACGACTCCCTCAGGGACAGTCACATGAAAAACTGTTTTTT; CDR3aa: CASSRLPQGQSHEKLFF
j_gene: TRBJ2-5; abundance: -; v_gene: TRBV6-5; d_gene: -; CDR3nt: TGTGCCAGCAGTTATGGTTTTCTCCCCGGTAGAGAGACCCAGTACTTC; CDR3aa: CASSYGFLPGRETQYF
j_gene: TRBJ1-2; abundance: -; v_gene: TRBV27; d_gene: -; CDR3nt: TGTGCCAGCAGTATCTCCAGTACTAACTATGGCTACACCTTC; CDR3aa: CASSISSTNYGYTF
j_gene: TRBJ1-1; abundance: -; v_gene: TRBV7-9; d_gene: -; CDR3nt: TGTGCCAGCAGCATAAATGGACAGTTGAACACTGAAGCTTTCTTT; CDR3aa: CASSINGQLNTEAFF
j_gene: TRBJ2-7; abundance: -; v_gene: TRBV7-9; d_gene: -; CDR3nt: TGTGCCAGCAGCTTTCAGGGAATCTACGAGCAGTACTTC; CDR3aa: CASSFQGIYEQYF
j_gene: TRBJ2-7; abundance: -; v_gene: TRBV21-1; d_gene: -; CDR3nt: TGTGCCAGCAGCAAATCTCATAGCGGGAGATACGAGCAGTACTTC; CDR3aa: CASSKSHSGRYEQYF
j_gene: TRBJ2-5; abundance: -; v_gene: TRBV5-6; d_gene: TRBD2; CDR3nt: TGTGCCAGCAGCTCCTTGGGGGGGGGATTAGAGACCCAGTACTTC; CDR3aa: CASSSLGGGLETQYF
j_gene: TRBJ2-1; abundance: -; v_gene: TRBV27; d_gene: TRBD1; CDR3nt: TGTGCCAGCAGTGTGTCGGGACAGTACAATGAGCAGTTCTTC; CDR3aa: CASSVSGQYNEQFF
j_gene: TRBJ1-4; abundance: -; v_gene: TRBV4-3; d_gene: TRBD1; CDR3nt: TGCGCCAGCAGCCGAAGACAGGGACGAACTAATGAAAAACTGTTTTTT; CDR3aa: CASSRRQGRTNEKLFF
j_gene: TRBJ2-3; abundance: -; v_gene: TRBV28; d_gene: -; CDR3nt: TGTGCCAGCAGTCCCCGAGGAGGGGGCACAGATACGCAGTATTTT; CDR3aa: CASSPRGGGTDTQYF
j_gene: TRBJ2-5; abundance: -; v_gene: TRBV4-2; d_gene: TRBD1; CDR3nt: TGTGCCAGCAGCCAAGATGCGTCGAAGGGACAGGGGATTGTATGGGAGACCCAGTACTTC; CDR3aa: CASSQDASKGQGIVWETQYF
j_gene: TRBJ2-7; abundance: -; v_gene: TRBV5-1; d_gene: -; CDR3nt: TGCGCCAGCAGCTTGGCTCCAGAAGGGAGCCACGAGCAGTACTTC; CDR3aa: CASSLAPEGSHEQYF